Listed below are T cell receptor beta chains from one sample, sequenced in a study of CD8 T cells in ankylosing spondylitis. TCRdb re-derived calls from the 5' RACE reads in MiXCR, one entry per CDR3 protein. Of about 260,000 distinct CDR3 sequences in the sample, around 19% were seen once. The sequenced sample was blood, either unsorted or a sorted T cell fraction (not recorded which). These receptors were collected from a male donor with ankylosing spondylitis or in good health (not recorded which). The CDR3 runs from the conserved cysteine through the conserved F or W. The D gene is left open where the match is weak. Size values are once, few and many counts, or a class for expanded clones, and some rows have none.

v_gene	j_gene	abundance	d_gene	CDR3nt	CDR3aa
TRBV20-1	TRBJ1-2	NA	NA	TGCAGTGCTAGAGAGGGGGCTAACTATGGCTACACCTTC	CSAREGANYGYTF
TRBV7-6	TRBJ1-5	NA	NA	TGTGCCAGCAGCCTTGGGACGGATCAGCCCCAGCATTTT	CASSLGTDQPQHF
TRBV9	TRBJ2-3	few	NA	TGTGCCAGCAGCGTAGGGTCCCACACAGATACGCAGTATTTT	CASSVGSHTDTQYF
TRBV9	TRBJ2-1	few	TRBD1	TGTGCCAGCAGCGTAGGAGGGACAGGGTCGAATGAGCAGTTCTTC	CASSVGGTGSNEQFF
TRBV5-5	TRBJ2-5	NA	NA	TGTGCCAGCACACGCGGAGAACTACAAGAGACCCAGTACTTC	CASTRGELQETQYF
TRBV10-3	TRBJ1-4	few	NA	TGTGCCATCGCCCCAGGGGCGCGTGAAAAACTGTTTTTT	CAIAPGAREKLFF
TRBV5-6	TRBJ2-6	NA	NA	TGTGCCAGCAGCTCGACGGCAGGGGTCTCTGGTAGGGCCAACGTCCTGACTTTC	CASSSTAGVSGRANVLTF
TRBV28	TRBJ2-5	NA	TRBD2	TGTGCCAGCAGTTTGCGACTAGCGGGAGTTGGGTACCAAGAGACCCAGTACTTC	CASSLRLAGVGYQETQYF
TRBV29-1	TRBJ2-3	many	NA	TGCAGCGTTGGACTCCTCACAGATACGCAGTATTTT	CSVGLLTDTQYF
TRBV29-1	TRBJ2-5	many	NA	TGCAGCGTTGCATGGGGCGAAGAGACCCAGTACTTC	CSVAWGEETQYF
TRBV6-1	TRBJ2-1	few	TRBD1	TGTGCCAGCAGTACGCCAGGACAGGGGGCGGTCAATGAGCAGTTCTTC	CASSTPGQGAVNEQFF
TRBV12-3/TRBV12-4	TRBJ2-5	NA	TRBD2	TGTGCCAGCAGTTCCCCCGGGACTAGCAGTGAGACCCAGTACTTC	CASSSPGTSSETQYF
TRBV7-7	TRBJ2-3	few	TRBD2	TGTGCTAGCAGCCCACTAGCGGGGATCACAGATACGCAGTATTTT	CASSPLAGITDTQYF
TRBV7-9	TRBJ2-1	NA	NA	TGTGCCAGCAGCTTAGCAGGGGTGGCCTACAATGAGCAGTTCTTC	CASSLAGVAYNEQFF
TRBV12-3/TRBV12-4	TRBJ2-3	NA	TRBD1	TGTGCCAGCAGTTGGGGGACAGACACAGATACGCAGTATTTT	CASSWGTDTDTQYF
TRBV12-3/TRBV12-4	TRBJ1-4	NA	NA	TGTGCCAGCAGCCTTGACTGGCCTCGGCTGTTTTTT	CASSLDWPRLFF
TRBV5-1	TRBJ1-2	few	TRBD1	TGCGCCAGCAGCTTGCCCGGGGACAGGGTGCTCTATGGCTACACCTTC	CASSLPGDRVLYGYTF
TRBV20-1	TRBJ2-5	NA	TRBD2	TGCTGTGCTAGAGGCGCCACTAGCGACCTCCGAGGGGAGACCCAGTACTTC	CCARGATSDLRGETQYF
TRBV9	TRBJ2-3	few	NA	TGTGCCAGCAGCCCTAGGGGAAATACGCAGTATTTT	CASSPRGNTQYF
TRBV5-1	TRBJ2-3	NA	TRBD2	TGCGCCAGCAGCTCGGGACTAGGCTGGTCATCAGATACGCAGTATTTT	CASSSGLGWSSDTQYF
TRBV7-2	TRBJ1-1	many	NA	TGTGCCAGCAGCTTTGGGCCACACATGAACACTGAAGCTTTCTTT	CASSFGPHMNTEAFF
TRBV5-1	TRBJ2-5	NA	NA	TGCGCCAGCAGCTCTACAGGGATAGAGACCCAGTACTTC	CASSSTGIETQYF
TRBV12-3/TRBV12-4	TRBJ2-2	NA	NA	TGTGCCAGCAGTTTAGCGGACAACTCCGGGGAGCTGTTTTTT	CASSLADNSGELFF
TRBV7-2	TRBJ1-2	NA	NA	TGTGCCAGCAGCTTAGTGGTACAGGGAGGTGGCTACACCTTC	CASSLVVQGGGYTF
TRBV20-1	TRBJ2-5	NA	TRBD2	TGCAGTGCTAGGGCTAGCGGGAGGGGTTCCGAGACCCAGTACTTC	CSARASGRGSETQYF
TRBV12-3/TRBV12-4	TRBJ2-5	few	NA	TGTGCCAGCAGCCCCGTCGGCCAAGAGACCCAGTACTTC	CASSPVGQETQYF
TRBV5-1	TRBJ1-2	NA	NA	TGCGCCAGCAGCTTAGGGGATCCTAACTATGGCTACACCTTC	CASSLGDPNYGYTF
TRBV6-1	TRBJ2-3	few	NA	TGTGCCAGCAGTCTCTCAAGGGATACGCAGTATTTT	CASSLSRDTQYF
TRBV4-1	TRBJ2-2	many	NA	TGCGCCAGCAGCCAGGTAGAGCGGAGGACCGGGGAGCTGTTTTTT	CASSQVERRTGELFF
TRBV12-3/TRBV12-4	TRBJ2-1	NA	NA	TGTGCCAGCAGTTTAGCCTCTTGGGGGTACAATGAGCAGTTCTTC	CASSLASWGYNEQFF
TRBV3-1	TRBJ2-2	NA	NA	TGTGCCAGCAGCCCGGGACGGATGAACACCGGGGAGCTGTTTTTT	CASSPGRMNTGELFF
TRBV20-1	TRBJ2-3	NA	TRBD1	TGCAGTGCTCAACAGGGGGCCAGCACAGATACGCAGTATTTT	CSAQQGASTDTQYF
TRBV4-2	TRBJ2-5	NA	TRBD2	TGTGCCAGCAGCCAACAACTAGCGGGGACACAAGAGACCCAGTACTTC	CASSQQLAGTQETQYF
TRBV20-1	TRBJ2-5	many	NA	TGCAGTGCCCGCGGGACACCGGTTGAAGAGACCCAGTACTTC	CSARGTPVEETQYF
TRBV20-1	TRBJ1-5	NA	NA	TGCAGTGCTAGACCCGATAGCAATCAGCCCCAGCATTTT	CSARPDSNQPQHF
TRBV7-6	TRBJ1-1	NA	NA	TGTGCCAGCAGCTTAGGTCCTGGGGCTGAAGCTTTCTTT	CASSLGPGAEAFF
TRBV29-1	TRBJ2-1	NA	NA	TGCAGCGTTGAATGGTTAGGGACTCTGAGCTCCTACAATGAGCAGTTCTTC	CSVEWLGTLSSYNEQFF
TRBV5-1	TRBJ2-1	NA	NA	TGCGCCAGCAGGTCGTTAGGGTCAAGAGGCGATGAGCAGTTCTTC	CASRSLGSRGDEQFF
TRBV15	TRBJ2-1	few	TRBD1	TGTGCCACCAGCAGAGAGACCCGGGGGACAGGGCGGAATGAGCAGTTCTTC	CATSRETRGTGRNEQFF
TRBV28	TRBJ1-1	many	NA	TGTGCCAGCAGACCGACACAGAACACTGAAGCTTTCTTT	CASRPTQNTEAFF
TRBV12-3/TRBV12-4	TRBJ1-3	few	NA	TGTGCCAGCACCGTCGGACCTCTCTCTGGAAACACCATATATTTT	CASTVGPLSGNTIYF
TRBV5-1	TRBJ2-3	NA	TRBD2	TGCGCCAGCAGCCTGGGGCCTAGCGGGGAGCCCACAGATACGCAGTATTTT	CASSLGPSGEPTDTQYF
TRBV20-1	TRBJ1-6	few	TRBD1	TGCAGTGGCTTACGGGGGACAGGGAATTCACCCCTCCACTTT	CSGLRGTGNSPLHF